These 25 T cell receptor beta chains were all obtained from the same sample, sequenced in a study of T cells expressing NK-cell markers. TCRdb reanalyzed the 5' RACE reads, giving one entry per CDR3 protein sequence and no DNA. This listing includes about 380,000 distinct CDR3 sequences. The sequencing input was blood T cells: a sorted CD56 or NKG2C T cell subset, CD4+ or CD8+ T cells, or bulk PBMC T cells (not recorded which). Every receptor here comes from a man aged 18 to 69 in good health.

The rearrangement uses TRBV21-1 and TRBJ2-1. TRBV21-1 is a recognized pseudogene. The CDR3 covers 13 residues. The CDR3 loop reads CASSKEYVTEQFF.

This chain joins TRBV29-1 and TRBJ2-5; TCRdb's D gene call, TRBD1, goes unchecked for lack of DNA. This CDR3 contains 14 residues. Germline CDR1 is SQVTM and CDR2 is ANQGSEA. This chain's CDR3 is CSVDVGGYQGTQYF.

V is TRBV12-3 or TRBV12-4 and J is TRBJ2-6; without DNA, the TCRdb call of TRBD1 cannot be checked. The CDR3 runs to 17 residues. CDR3 protein: CASSRDRGGSGANVLTF.

The chain couples TRBV6-1 to TRBJ2-5; absent DNA, TCRdb's TRBD1 call cannot be checked. The CDR3 has 15 amino acids. Germline V CDR1 and CDR2: MNHNS, SASEGT. CDR3 region: CASTERGAWQETQYF.

The V call is TRBV27, the J call TRBJ2-7; the TCRdb call, TRBD2, lacks DNA for checking. The CDR3 extends over 13 amino acids. Germline CDR1 reads MNHEY; CDR2 reads SMNVEV (reference sequence). CDR3 residues: CASSMGLANEQYF.

J is TRBJ1-2 and V is TRBV19; TCRdb outputs TRBD1, but without DNA this stays unchecked. Germline-derived CDR1 and CDR2 are LNHDA and SQIVND (reference sequence). This CDR3 comprises 13 residues. The CDR3 region is CASTLWGVYGYTF.

The rearrangement uses TRBV5-5 and TRBJ1-4; the D call of TRBD1 rests on TCRdb alone, since no DNA is present to check it. The CDR3 has 17 amino acids. CDR1 and CDR2 (germline): SGHKS, YYEKEE (reference sequence). This chain's CDR3 is CASRHGQGAQNNEKLFF.

This sequence joins TRBV12-3 or TRBV12-4 and TRBJ2-6; absent DNA, TCRdb's TRBD1 call cannot be checked. The CDR3 is made up of 14 amino acids. The CDR3: CASTQNGGSDVLTF.

The chain joins TRBV4-1 to TRBJ1-5. Germline V CDR1 and CDR2: MGHRA, YSYEKL. This CDR3 has 15 residues. The CDR3 is CASSQDGLSNQPQHF.

The chain employs TRBV28 and TRBJ2-7; the TCRdb D gene call, TRBD1, has no DNA to confirm it. Germline CDR1 MDHEN, CDR2 SYDVKM. The CDR3 has 15 amino acids. The chain's CDR3 is CASSRPTGISYEQYF.

The chain joins TRBV20-1 to TRBJ1-6. The CDR3 runs 13 residues. Germline assignment: CDR1 DFQATT and CDR2 SNEGSKA (reference sequence). The CDR3 is CSASRDPNSPLHF.

V gene TRBV7-9 combines with J gene TRBJ2-7; TCRdb outputs TRBD1, but without DNA this stays unchecked. This CDR3 is built from 15 residues. Germline V gene sequence: CDR1 SEHNR, CDR2 FQNEAQ (reference sequence). CDR3 residues: CASSLQGPGTYEQYF.

The CDR3 spells CASSETGEREQYF. V and J are TRBV6-1 and TRBJ2-7; the TCRdb D gene call, TRBD2, has no DNA to confirm it. Per germline, CDR1 MNHNS and CDR2 SASEGT. The CDR3 length is 13 residues.

The rearrangement uses TRBV5-1 and TRBJ1-2; TCRdb picks TRBD1, but there is no DNA to check that call. This CDR3 comprises 13 residues. Germline CDR1 is SGHRS and CDR2 is YFSETQ. The CDR3 sequence: CASSVGQGDGYTF.

The V call is TRBV18, the J call TRBJ2-7; the D call of TRBD1 rests on TCRdb alone, since no DNA is present to check it. The V gene's germline CDR1 is KGHSH and CDR2 LQKENI. The CDR3 loop spans 15 amino acids. CDR3 in amino acids: CASSPATGLENEQYF.

The chain recombines TRBV4-1 with TRBJ1-2. CDR3 length: 15 amino acids. The germline CDR1 and CDR2 sequences are MGHRA and YSYEKL. The CDR3 loop is CASSQEIRVNYGYTF.

The chain recombines TRBV6-5 with TRBJ1-3; TCRdb picks TRBD1, but there is no DNA to check that call. The CDR3 loop spans 14 amino acids. CDR1 is MNHEY, CDR2 SVGAGI, per germline. This CDR3 reads CASSIRQTGNTIYF.

The rearrangement links TRBV2 to TRBJ1-1; TCRdb designates TRBD1, a call that cannot be tested without DNA. The CDR3 spans 14 residues. Germline CDR1 is SNHLY and CDR2 is FYNNEI. CDR3 in amino acids: CASSVAGVGTEAFF.

This chain uses TRBV27 with TRBJ2-5. Germline V gives CDR1 MNHEY, CDR2 SMNVEV (reference sequence). The CDR3 sequence is 12 residues long. The CDR3 is CASSENRETQYF.

The CDR3 here is CATSDIRLSGDTQYF. The chain is built from TRBV24-1 and TRBJ2-3. Germline loops: CDR1 KGHDR, CDR2 SFDVKD. The CDR3 is 15 amino acids.

The gene calls are TRBV25-1 and TRBJ2-3; TCRdb picks TRBD2, but there is no DNA to check that call. The CDR3 has 16 amino acids. Looked up from germline, CDR1 is MGHDK and CDR2 is SYGVNS. The CDR3 sequence: CASSDLAGGPADTQYF.

The CDR3 reads CASSLQAGGEETQYF. This sequence joins TRBV5-1 and TRBJ2-5; TCRdb returns TRBD1, unconfirmable since there is no DNA. In germline, CDR1 is SGHRS, CDR2 YFSETQ. CDR3 length: 15 amino acids. The whole variable domain, remainder taken from reference TRBV5-1 and TRBJ2-5, is KAGVTQTPRYLIKTRGQQVTLSCSPISGHRSVSWYQQTPGQGLQFLFEYFSETQRNKGNFPGRFSGRQFSNSRSEMNVSTLELGDSALYLCASSLQAGGEETQYFGPGTRLLVL.

The V gene is TRBV20-1, the J gene TRBJ1-6; TCRdb returns TRBD1, unconfirmable since there is no DNA. The CDR3 consists of 14 residues. Germline CDR1 and CDR2: DFQATT and SNEGSKA (reference sequence). This CDR3 reads CSARVGQSNSPLHF.

This sequence joins TRBV18 and TRBJ2-3; there is no DNA to check the TCRdb D call of TRBD1. Germline CDR1 reads KGHSH; CDR2 reads LQKENI. This CDR3 has 15 amino acids. CDR3 sequence reads: CASSPQGLTGDTQYF.

The gene calls are TRBV20-1 and TRBJ1-1. The germline V gene has CDR1 DFQATT and CDR2 SNEGSKA (reference sequence). The CDR3 spans 12 residues. The CDR3 sequence is CSARVSQTEAFF.